The 20 T cell receptor beta chains presented below share a single source sample, sequenced in a study of cytomegalovirus exposure and HLA in healthy donors. It was with 60 Vbeta and 13 Jbeta primers that the PCR ran. TCRdb's copy holds only in-frame clones and misses some; the assay was immunoSEQ multiplex PCR. The sample records roughly 230,000 clones, roughly 78% being singletons. The sequencing sample was made of PBMCs. The receptors stem from a boy under 18 in good health and CMV-seronegative.

The chain uses TRBV27 and TRBJ1-1; D gene uncertain. The CDR3 contains 17 residues. The V and J ends lost 6 bases and 4 bases respectively, with 24 bases between them. Germline-derived CDR1 and CDR2 are MNHEY and SMNVEV (reference sequence). Written as DNA, the CDR3 is TGTGCCAGCAGCCCACCACGGCCCGTGCGGGCTTTCACTGAAGCTTTCTTT. Translation: CASSPPRPVRAFTEAFF.

The rearrangement joins TRBV19 to TRBJ1-1, with D unclear. V shed 7 bases and J shed 1 base, with 10 bases lying between them. Germline V gene lookup returns CDR1 LNHDA and CDR2 SQIVND (reference sequence). This CDR3 is built from 13 residues. The CDR3 bases are TGTGCCAGTACGAGCTTCGGGAACACTGAAGCTTTCTTT. This encodes CASTSFGNTEAFF. The whole variable domain, remainder taken from reference TRBV19 and TRBJ1-1, is DGGITQSPKYLFRKEGQNVTLSCEQNLNHDAMYWYRQDPGQGLRLIYYSQIVNDFQKGDIAEGYSVSREKKESFPLTVTSAQKNPTAFYLCASTSFGNTEAFFGQGTRLTVV.

This clone has more than one count but fewer than ten. This chain connects TRBV16 to TRBJ1-5, with D perhaps matching TRBD1 (5 bases). V gave up 3 bases and J gave up 0 bases, with 9 bases separating them. The germline gives CDR1 KGHSY, CDR2 FQNENV. The CDR3 consists of 15 residues. CDR3 sequence (DNA): TGTGCCAGCAGCCAGTTGACAGATAGCAATCAGCCCCAGCATTTT. The encoded protein is CASSQLTDSNQPQHF.

This clone has a handful of counts. The V and J genes are TRBV2 and TRBJ2-7; 9 bases match TRBD1. This CDR3 has 14 amino acids. CDR1 is SNHLY, CDR2 FYNNEI, per germline. The trim removed 5 bases at V and 1 base at J, leaving 3 bases unmatched. CDR3 loop: CASSRGQGSYEQYF. The CDR3 DNA reads as TGTGCCAGCAGTAGGGGACAGGGTTCCTACGAGCAGTACTTC.

As regards this clone: One end of the junction is discordant with germline, which a read error may explain. CDR3 bases: TGTGCCACCAGCAGAGGGGACAGGGTTCTTGGCTACCCCTTC. This encodes CATSRGDRVLGYPF. The V gene is TRBV15, the J gene TRBJ1-2; TRBD1 agrees at 9 bases. The CDR3 extends over 14 amino acids. The V gene's germline CDR1 is LNHNV and CDR2 YYDKDF (reference sequence). Combining the CDR3 with reference TRBV15 and TRBJ1-2 gives the whole variable domain DAMVIQNPRYQVTQFGKPVTLSCSQTLNHNVMYWYQQKSSQAPKLLFHYYDKDFNNEADTPDNFQSRRPNTSFCFLDIRSPGLGDTAMYLCATSRGDRVLGYPFGSGTRLTVV.

CDR3 coding DNA: TGTGCCAGCAGCTTTACAGGGGGCGCTTCACCCCTCCACTTT. Amino acids: CASSFTGGASPLHF. The chain is built from TRBV11-2 and TRBJ1-6, with 9 positions matching TRBD1. Germline V gene sequence: CDR1 SGHAT, CDR2 FQNNGV. The CDR3 has 14 residues. V was clipped by 3 bases and J by 9 bases; unmatched bases: 3.

V is TRBV7-9 and J is TRBJ1-2; no definite D call. Germline CDR1 and CDR2: SEHNR and FQNEAQ (reference sequence). V shed 2 bases and J shed 4 bases, with 14 bases lying between them. CDR3 length: 15 residues. The CDR3 loop is CASSLSLTRTYGYTF. In DNA, the CDR3 is TGTGCCAGCAGCTTAAGTTTGACAAGAACCTATGGCTACACCTTC.

The chain is built from TRBV19 and TRBJ1-2, with 9 bases lining up with TRBD1. The CDR3 length is 16 residues. Germline CDR1 LNHDA, CDR2 SQIVND (reference sequence). J was trimmed by 3 bases and V by 6 bases; bases with no gene match: 11. DNA for the CDR3: TGTGCCAGTAGACGCCCGGGACAGGGTTTGGACTATGGCTACACCTTC. This translates into CASRRPGQGLDYGYTF.

J is TRBJ1-5 and V is TRBV19; D remains ambiguous. The germline V and J ends were trimmed by 3 bases and 0 bases, with 9 bases remaining between them. The CDR3 spans 15 residues. Germline loops: CDR1 LNHDA, CDR2 SQIVND (reference sequence). The CDR3 loop is CASSISVNSNQPQHF. Written as DNA, the CDR3 is TGTGCCAGTAGTATTTCAGTTAATAGCAATCAGCCCCAGCATTTT.

The V call is TRBV4-2, the J call TRBJ2-3; the match to TRBD2 covers 8 bases. In germline, CDR1 is LGHNA, CDR2 YNFKEQ. V trimming: 1 base; J trimming: 5 bases; junction bases outside the gene matches: 11. CDR3 length: 17 residues. CDR3 coding DNA: TGTGCCAGCAGCCAAGTCTTGGCAGCGGGAGATGAAGATACGCAGTATTTT. Protein product: CASSQVLAAGDEDTQYF.

The gene calls are TRBV30 and TRBJ1-4; 7 positions match TRBD1. V was pared by 7 bases and J by 16 bases, with 6 bases of the junction left unmatched. This CDR3 is built from 9 residues. Germline V gene data show CDR1 as GTSNPN and CDR2 as SVGIG (reference sequence). CDR3 region: CASTGNWFF. In DNA, the CDR3 is TGTGCCTCGACAGGGAATTGGTTTTTT.

The chain combines TRBV2 with TRBJ2-5; tentative D call: TRBD1 (5 bases). The better agreement between TRBJ2-7 and the DNA end casts doubt on the J call. From germline, CDR1 is SNHLY and CDR2 FYNNEI. This CDR3 spans 14 amino acids. CDR3 in amino acids: CASSEDRYSYEQYF. The CDR3 coding sequence is TGTGCCAGCAGTGAAGACAGGTACTCCTACGAGCAGTACTTC.

This clone was seen a handful of times. This chain links TRBV2 with TRBJ2-7, with D unclear. This CDR3 is built from 14 residues. V was shortened by 3 bases and J by 4 bases, with 13 bases between the two germline ends. Germline assignment: CDR1 SNHLY and CDR2 FYNNEI. In DNA, the CDR3 is TGTGCCAGCAGTGAGGGCTCCGAAGGATACGAGCAGTACTTC. Translated: CASSEGSEGYEQYF.

This chain uses TRBV5-1 with TRBJ2-1, with 10 positions matching TRBD2. The junction had 14 bases not matched to a gene; V was cut back by 3 bases and J by 8 bases. Germline loops: CDR1 SGHRS, CDR2 YFSETQ. The CDR3 has 17 residues. The CDR3 DNA sequence: TGCGCCAGCAGCTCCAAAGAACAGCGGGGGGGCCTCGATGAGCAGTTCTTC. Amino acid sequence: CASSSKEQRGGLDEQFF.

The CDR3 loop is CASSPTGDPYEQYF. In nucleotides, the CDR3 is TGTGCCAGCTCACCAACAGGTGACCCCTACGAGCAGTACTTC. This rearrangement joins TRBV18 to TRBJ2-7; TRBD1 is a possible D gene (5 bases). Germline CDR1 and CDR2: KGHSH and LQKENI. The CDR3 is made up of 14 amino acids. The V and J ends lost 2 bases and 2 bases respectively, with 10 bases between them.

The rearrangement uses TRBV18 and TRBJ1-6; the D is unclear. There are 15 residues in the CDR3. Trimming removed 6 bases at V and 6 bases at J, with 15 bases between. The germline V gene has CDR1 KGHSH and CDR2 LQKENI. The CDR3 DNA sequence: TGTGCCAGCTCTTTGACCGAGGCCATTAATTCACCCCTCCACTTT. Its protein is CASSLTEAINSPLHF. The complete variable domain, with remaining parts taken from reference TRBV18 and TRBJ1-6, reads NAGVMQNPRHLVRRRGQEARLRCSPMKGHSHVYWYRQLPEEGLKFMVYLQKENIIDESGMPKERFSAEFPKEGPSILRIQQVVRGDSAAYFCASSLTEAINSPLHFGNGTRLTVT.

The rearrangement joins TRBV29-1 to TRBJ1-1; D unclear. This CDR3 spans 15 amino acids. Per the germline V gene, CDR1 is SQVTM and CDR2 is ANQGSEA. The V end was cut by 1 base, the J end by 3 bases, with 15 bases between. This CDR3 reads CSVEARTGGDTEAFF. For the CDR3, the DNA is TGCAGCGTTGAAGCGAGGACCGGCGGGGACACTGAAGCTTTCTTT.

The chain has TRBV7-8 and TRBJ2-1; TRBD1 might be the D (6 bases). Trimming took 1 base from V and 0 from J, leaving 16 bases between them. The CDR3 totals 18 residues. Germline CDR1 reads SGHVS; CDR2 reads FQNEAQ. CDR3 DNA sequence: TGTGCCAGCAGCTTAGGGGCTGTGGGACAAAGCTCCTACAATGAGCAGTTCTTC. Protein sequence: CASSLGAVGQSSYNEQFF.

This sequence joins TRBV5-1 and TRBJ2-6, with no clear D. The CDR3 consists of 16 residues. In germline, CDR1 is SGHRS, CDR2 YFSETQ. V lost 5 bases and J 0 bases, leaving 12 bases between the germline ends. CDR3 protein: CASRPLQSSGANVLTF. The CDR3 DNA follows: TGCGCCAGCAGGCCCCTACAGAGCTCTGGGGCCAACGTCCTGACTTTC.

The rearrangement uses TRBV7-2 and TRBJ2-3; 9 bases are a match to TRBD2. CDR3 length: 16 amino acids. The trim removed 3 bases at V and 0 bases at J, leaving 4 bases unmatched. Germline lookup yields CDR1 SGHTA and CDR2 FQGNSA. The CDR3 DNA follows: TGTGCCAGCAGCTTGACTAGCGGTTCTAGCACAGATACGCAGTATTTT. This sequence encodes CASSLTSGSSTDTQYF.